This TCR beta chain appears in the sequencing data of a study of technical replicates of blood from a few donors. Unmatched junction bases numbered 10, after V lost 3 bases and J lost 5 bases. The CDR3 runs 16 residues. Germline-derived CDR1 and CDR2 are SGHAT and FQNNGV. Profiled with immunoSEQ multiplex PCR; TCRdb holds only in-frame clones, not every one. The profile shows some 74,000 clones, approximately 89% of them singletons. This chain links TRBV11-2 with TRBJ1-2, with 9 nucleotides matching TRBD1. Material: T cells isolated from PBMCs. The clonotype comes from a human donor in good health. CDR3 DNA: TGTGCCAGCAGCTTGTTACAGGGGGCGCACGTGTATGGCTACACCTTC. The encoded protein is CASSLLQGAHVYGYTF.